Presented here are 2 T cell receptor beta chains from one specimen sequenced in a study of human T cells and chemical hapten exposure. Time point noted: pre-sensitization, week 0. Treatment noted: therapeutic diphenylcyclopropenone sensitization with weekly scalp DPC. TCRdb redid the calling of the RACE reads with MiXCR, one entry per CDR3 protein. The sample lists approximately 180,000 distinct CDR3 sequences; nearly 30% were seen once. Sequencing was performed on whole blood, taken in connection with sensitization to the hapten diphenylcyclopropenone (DPC). These receptors originate from a woman in her 30s with alopecia areata. Some clones in this sample may be carry-over from other donors' samples.

The chain couples TRBV28 to TRBJ2-1; D is undetermined. Germline V gene lookup returns CDR1 MDHEN and CDR2 SYDVKM. Trimming removed 8 bases from V and 9 bases from J, with 11 bases in between. The CDR3 is 11 amino acids. CDR3 protein: CASVRGSEQFF. For the CDR3, the DNA is TGTGCCAGCGTTAGAGGTAGTGAGCAGTTCTTC.

The chain uses TRBV20-1 and TRBJ2-3, with D perhaps given as TRBD1 or TRBD2 (6 bases each). The CDR3 extends over 13 amino acids. CDR1 is DFQATT, CDR2 SNEGSKA, per germline (reference sequence). V gave up 6 bases and J gave up 2 bases, with 12 bases separating them. This CDR3 is CSATGAVTDTQYF. Here the CDR3 DNA reads TGCAGTGCAACGGGGGCCGTCACAGATACGCAGTATTTT.